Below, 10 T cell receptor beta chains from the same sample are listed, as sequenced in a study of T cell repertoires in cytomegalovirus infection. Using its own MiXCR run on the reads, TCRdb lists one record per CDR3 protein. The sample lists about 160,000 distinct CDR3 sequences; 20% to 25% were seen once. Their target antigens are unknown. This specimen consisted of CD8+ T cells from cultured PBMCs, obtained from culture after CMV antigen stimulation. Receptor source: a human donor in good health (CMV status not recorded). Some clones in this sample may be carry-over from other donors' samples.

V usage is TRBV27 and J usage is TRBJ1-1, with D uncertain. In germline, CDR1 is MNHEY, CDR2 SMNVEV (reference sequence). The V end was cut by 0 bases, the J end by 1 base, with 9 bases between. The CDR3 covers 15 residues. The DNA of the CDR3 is TGTGCCAGCAGTTTATCCCGGACGGAGAACACTGAAGCTTTCTTT. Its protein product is CASSLSRTENTEAFF.

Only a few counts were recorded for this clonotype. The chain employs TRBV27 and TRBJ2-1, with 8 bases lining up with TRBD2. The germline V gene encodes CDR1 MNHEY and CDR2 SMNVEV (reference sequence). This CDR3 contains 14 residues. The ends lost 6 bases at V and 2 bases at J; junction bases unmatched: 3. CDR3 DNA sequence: TGTGCCAGCAGACGGGGGGGCCCCTACAATGAGCAGTTCTTC. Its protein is CASRRGGPYNEQFF.

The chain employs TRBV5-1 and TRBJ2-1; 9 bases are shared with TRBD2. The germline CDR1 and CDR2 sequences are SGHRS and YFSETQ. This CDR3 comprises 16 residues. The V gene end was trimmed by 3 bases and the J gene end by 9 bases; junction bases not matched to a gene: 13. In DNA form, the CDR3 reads TGCGCCAGCAGCTCGGGGGGACTAGCTCCAGGTGGTGAGCAGTTCTTC. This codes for CASSSGGLAPGGEQFF.

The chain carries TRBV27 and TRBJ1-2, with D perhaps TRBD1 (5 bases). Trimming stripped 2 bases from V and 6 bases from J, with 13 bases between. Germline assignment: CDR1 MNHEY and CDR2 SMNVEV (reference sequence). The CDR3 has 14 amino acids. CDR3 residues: CASSLRGRADGYTF. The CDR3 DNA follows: TGTGCCAGCAGTTTAAGGGGCAGGGCGGATGGCTACACCTTC.

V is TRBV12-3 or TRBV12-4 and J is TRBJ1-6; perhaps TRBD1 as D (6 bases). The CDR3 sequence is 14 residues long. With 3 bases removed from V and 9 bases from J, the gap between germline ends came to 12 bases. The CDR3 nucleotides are TGTGCCAGCAGTTTGAGGGGGTTCCTTTCACCCCTCCACTTT. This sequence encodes CASSLRGFLSPLHF.

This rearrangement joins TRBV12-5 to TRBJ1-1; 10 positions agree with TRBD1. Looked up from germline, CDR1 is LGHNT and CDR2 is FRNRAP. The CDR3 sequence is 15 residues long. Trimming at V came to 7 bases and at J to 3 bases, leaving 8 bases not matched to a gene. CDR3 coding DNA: TGTGCTAGTGCCCGGACAGGGGGTCCGGACACTGAAGCTTTCTTT. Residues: CASARTGGPDTEAFF.

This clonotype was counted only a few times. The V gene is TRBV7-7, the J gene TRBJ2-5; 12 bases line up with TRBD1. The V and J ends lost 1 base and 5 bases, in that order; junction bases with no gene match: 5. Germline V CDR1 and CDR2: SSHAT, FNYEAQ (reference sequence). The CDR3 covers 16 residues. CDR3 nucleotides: TGTGCCAGCAGCTTAGAGGGACAGGGGGCTAGGGAGACCCAGTACTTC. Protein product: CASSLEGQGARETQYF.

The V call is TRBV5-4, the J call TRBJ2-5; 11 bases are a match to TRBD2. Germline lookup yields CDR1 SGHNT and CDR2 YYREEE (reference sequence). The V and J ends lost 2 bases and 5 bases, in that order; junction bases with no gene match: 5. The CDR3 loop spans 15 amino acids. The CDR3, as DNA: TGTGCCAGCAGCTTTAGCGGGGGGGAAGGGGAGACCCAGTACTTC. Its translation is CASSFSGGEGETQYF.

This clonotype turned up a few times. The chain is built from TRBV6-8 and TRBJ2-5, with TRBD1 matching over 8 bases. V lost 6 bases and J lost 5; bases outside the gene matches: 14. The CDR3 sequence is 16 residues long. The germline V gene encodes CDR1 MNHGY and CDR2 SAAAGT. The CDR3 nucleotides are TGTGCCAGCAGCTTCCTCTCGCCGACAGGGGCTGAGACCCAGTACTTC. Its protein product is CASSFLSPTGAETQYF.

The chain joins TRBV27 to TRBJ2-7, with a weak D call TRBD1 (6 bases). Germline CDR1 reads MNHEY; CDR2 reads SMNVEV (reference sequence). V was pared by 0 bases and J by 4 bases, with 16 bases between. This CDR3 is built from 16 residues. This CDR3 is CASSLSLTGSLYEQYF. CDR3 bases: TGTGCCAGCAGTTTATCGCTTACAGGGTCTCTGTACGAGCAGTACTTC.